This T cell receptor (beta chain) was identified during a study of blood T cell repertoires in COVID-19. Authors' methods: Estimation of nucleated cell counts relied on the amplification of reference gene primers. Produced via immunoSEQ multiplex PCR; TCRdb's table is partial and in-frame only. D and trimming were read from the DNA, whereas the V and J calls and clone size are those reported in that table. The sample contains tens of thousands of clones, 80% of which appear only once. Germline CDR1 reads DFQATT; CDR2 reads SNEGSKA (reference sequence). The V and J ends lost 3 bases and 3 bases respectively, with 17 bases between them. The CDR3 totals 15 residues.

The clonotype originates from a human donor in a cohort sampled during active COVID-19. Sequencing input: peripheral blood. The chain combines TRBV20-1 with TRBJ1-2; D unresolved. The CDR3 reads CSASKASSGDYGYTF. The CDR3 DNA sequence: TGCAGTGCTAGTAAGGCGAGTTCAGGCGACTATGGCTACACCTTC.